What follows are 23 T cell receptor beta chains derived from one specimen sequenced in a study of blood T cell repertoires in COVID-19 (dated by TCRdb to 2020 to 2022). The library was prepared using the immunoSEQ multiplex PCR assay. TCRdb retrieved this table from immuneACCESS and kept in-frame rearrangements only. Not all clones are present; in checked studies, unresolved V genes account for under half, and no reason is known for the remainder. For this sample the table gives 280,000 or so clones, of which 89% were detected only once. The top ten constitute about an eighth of the sample. Sequencing was performed on peripheral blood. Receptors originate from a woman aged 55-70 years with acute or convalescent COVID-19.

The chain carries TRBV19 and TRBJ2-5, with a tentative D call TRBD2 (6 bases). Germline CDR1 LNHDA, CDR2 SQIVND (reference sequence). V lost 5 bases and J 4 bases, leaving 17 bases between the germline ends. The CDR3 consists of 15 residues. CDR3: CASSDSGVGAETQYF. In nucleotides, the CDR3 is TGTGCCAGTAGTGATAGCGGAGTCGGAGCAGAGACCCAGTACTTC.

Only one count was recorded for this clone. V usage is TRBV4-2 and J usage is TRBJ2-5; tentative D call: TRBD1 (5 bases). Germline V CDR1 and CDR2: LGHNA, YNFKEQ. CDR3 length: 14 amino acids. V lost 0 bases and J lost 2, with 7 bases in between. The chain's CDR3 is CASSQDQGQETQYF. CDR3 coding DNA: TGTGCCAGCAGCCAAGATCAGGGACAAGAGACCCAGTACTTC.

V usage is TRBV27 and J usage is TRBJ2-5; TRBD2 matches at 8 bases. V lost 5 bases and J lost 1; bases outside the gene matches: 6. The germline gives CDR1 MNHEY, CDR2 SMNVEV (reference sequence). This CDR3 is built from 15 residues. The CDR3 protein is CASSPYGTSQETQYF. The CDR3, as DNA: TGTGCCAGCAGTCCCTACGGGACTAGCCAAGAGACCCAGTACTTC.

V gene TRBV5-1 combines with J gene TRBJ1-2; a possible D gene is TRBD1 (5 bases). Trimming took 0 bases from V and 0 from J, leaving 12 bases between them. This CDR3 contains 16 residues. The germline gives CDR1 SGHRS, CDR2 YFSETQ. CDR3 sequence: CASSLAHLTANYGYTF. CDR3 in DNA: TGCGCCAGCAGCTTGGCCCACCTGACAGCTAACTATGGCTACACCTTC.

The chain combines TRBV5-1 with TRBJ2-5, with D uncertain. The V gene lost 4 bases and the J gene lost 0 bases, with 7 bases spanning the gap. Germline-derived CDR1 and CDR2 are SGHRS and YFSETQ. There are 13 residues in the CDR3. The CDR3 region is CASSRSNQETQYF. The CDR3 DNA follows: TGCGCCAGCAGCCGATCTAACCAAGAGACCCAGTACTTC.

The chain uses TRBV3-1 (or the pseudogene TRBV3-2) and TRBJ1-1; 8 nucleotides match TRBD1. The J segment lost 5 bases and the V segment lost 0 bases, leaving 5 bases of the junction unmatched. The CDR3 is 15 amino acids. Germline CDR1 is LGHDT and CDR2 is YNNKEL (reference sequence). The DNA of the CDR3 is TGTGCCAGCAGCCAAGATGCCAGGGGGCTTACTGAAGCTTTCTTT. Translated: CASSQDARGLTEAFF.

The rearrangement links TRBV9 to TRBJ2-7; 7 bases match TRBD2. The CDR3 has 13 amino acids. Germline CDR1 reads SGDLS; CDR2 reads YYNGEE. After removal of 1 base from V and 6 bases from J, the junction contained 4 bases not matched to a gene. In nucleotides, the CDR3 is TGTGCCAGCAGCGTAAGACTAGCCTCCGAGCAGTACTTC. It translates to CASSVRLASEQYF. The full variable domain, in which reference TRBV9 and TRBJ2-7 provide the parts outside the CDR3, is DSGVTQTPKHLITATGQRVTLRCSPRSGDLSVYWYQQSLDQGLQFLIQYYNGEERAKGNILERFSAQQFPDLHSELNLSSLELGDSALYFCASSVRLASEQYFGPGTRLTVT.

The chain links TRBV6-2 or TRBV6-3 to TRBJ1-2; D possibly corresponds to TRBD1 (5 bases). The germline V gene has CDR1 MNHEY and CDR2 SVGEGT. Trimming removed 4 bases from V and 0 bases from J, with 12 bases in between. The CDR3 sequence is 15 residues long. For the CDR3, the DNA is TGTGCCAGCAGTTTAAACAGGAGAGCTAACTATGGCTACACCTTC. Protein product: CASSLNRRANYGYTF.

The rearrangement joins TRBV6-6 to TRBJ2-1; maybe TRBD2 (7 bases). The CDR3 is 14 residues long. Germline CDR1 and CDR2: MNHNY and SVGAGI (reference sequence). Trimming stripped 4 bases from V and 5 bases from J, with 12 bases between. The CDR3 nucleotides are TGTGCCAGCAGTTCAAGGGGGGGGGACAATGAGCAGTTCTTC. Translation gives CASSSRGGDNEQFF.

The chain carries TRBV27 and TRBJ2-7, with 8 bases that match TRBD1. Germline V gene data show CDR1 as MNHEY and CDR2 as SMNVEV (reference sequence). Germline trimming cut 4 bases from V and 6 bases from J; bases unmatched to any gene: 8. The CDR3 spans 14 residues. For the CDR3, the DNA is TGTGCCAGCAGTTCTATTCGAACAGGGGGCGAGCAGTACTTC. Protein sequence: CASSSIRTGGEQYF.

The gene calls are TRBV28 and TRBJ2-2; 8 nucleotides match TRBD1. The germline gives CDR1 MDHEN, CDR2 SYDVKM. V lost 6 bases to trimming and J lost 5 bases; unmatched junction nucleotides: 8. CDR3 size: 15 residues. CDR3 nucleotide sequence: TGTGCCAGCAGGCGAGGCAGGGGGCGGACCGGGGAGCTGTTTTTT. Translated: CASRRGRGRTGELFF.

This clone was recorded only once. This rearrangement joins TRBV27 to TRBJ2-7; weak D call: TRBD1 (5 bases). The V gene lost 0 bases and the J gene lost 4 bases, with 13 bases spanning the gap. The CDR3 extends over 15 amino acids. Germline V gives CDR1 MNHEY, CDR2 SMNVEV (reference sequence). In DNA form, the CDR3 reads TGTGCCAGCAGTTTATCTGGGGCCAGACCTTACGAGCAGTACTTC. This sequence encodes CASSLSGARPYEQYF.

The rearrangement joins TRBV9 to TRBJ2-2; the D is unclear. Germline lookup yields CDR1 SGDLS and CDR2 YYNGEE. This CDR3 region has 18 residues. Trimming pared 0 bases from V and 0 bases from J, leaving 15 bases between. CDR3 bases: TGTGCCAGCAGCGTAGTTTCAGGCTCGATAGCGAACACCGGGGAGCTGTTTTTT. It yields the protein CASSVVSGSIANTGELFF.

The chain couples TRBV28 to TRBJ2-7; D is perhaps TRBD2 (6 bases). This CDR3 spans 15 amino acids. Germline V gene sequence: CDR1 MDHEN, CDR2 SYDVKM. Trimming cost V 3 bases and J 1 base, with 13 bases left between them. Written as DNA, the CDR3 is TGTGCCAGCAGTTTCGGCGGGGACCTATCCTACGAGCAGTACTTC. Encoded protein: CASSFGGDLSYEQYF.

V gene TRBV29-1 combines with J gene TRBJ2-2, with 9 bases fitting TRBD2. Unmatched junction bases numbered 8, after V lost 6 bases and J lost 3 bases. This CDR3 is 15 amino acids long. Germline CDR1 reads SQVTM; CDR2 reads ANQGSEA. The CDR3 DNA reads as TGCAGCGTGGCACCGGGACTAGCCTACACCGGGGAGCTGTTTTTT. Translated: CSVAPGLAYTGELFF.

The rearrangement joins TRBV7-2 to TRBJ2-3; 7 nucleotides match TRBD2. Germline lookup yields CDR1 SGHTA and CDR2 FQGNSA. The CDR3 length is 17 residues. The ends lost 5 bases at V and 1 base at J; junction bases unmatched: 12. CDR3 in amino acids: CASSTHPLAVGTDTQYF. In DNA, the CDR3 is TGTGCCAGCAGCACTCACCCTCTAGCGGTGGGCACAGATACGCAGTATTTT.

This rearrangement joins TRBV24-1 to TRBJ2-1, with 9 bases that match TRBD1. Germline V gene data show CDR1 as KGHDR and CDR2 as SFDVKD. The CDR3 length is 18 residues. V lost 3 bases to trimming and J lost 4 bases; unmatched junction nucleotides: 12. CDR3 residues: CATSDRQGVASLYNEQFF. DNA for the CDR3: TGTGCCACCAGTGATAGACAGGGGGTCGCCAGTTTATACAATGAGCAGTTCTTC.

The sample holds one count of this clone. V is TRBV7-9 and J is TRBJ2-7; D is undetermined. Trimming shortened V by 1 base and J by 3 bases, and 7 bases separated the two germline ends. This CDR3 region has 13 residues. Germline CDR1 reads SEHNR; CDR2 reads FQNEAQ (reference sequence). CDR3 sequence reads: CASSLVADYEQYF. Written as DNA, the CDR3 is TGTGCCAGCAGCTTAGTCGCAGACTACGAGCAGTACTTC.

This clone appeared a single time. The chain employs TRBV4-3 and TRBJ1-4; a possible D gene is TRBD1 (6 bases). V lost 3 bases and J lost 8, with 16 bases in between. The CDR3 is 15 residues long. Germline lookup yields CDR1 LGHNA and CDR2 YSLEER. In nucleotides, the CDR3 is TGCGCCAGCAGCCAGGGGACACTCCAAGGGGAAAAACTGTTTTTT. It encodes CASSQGTLQGEKLFF.

This rearrangement joins TRBV7-9 to TRBJ2-3; 9 bases agree with TRBD2. V was pared by 6 bases and J by 1 base, with 2 bases of the junction left unmatched. The CDR3 totals 14 residues. Germline V CDR1 and CDR2: SEHNR, FQNEAQ (reference sequence). The CDR3 here is CASRSSGGTDTQYF. The CDR3 DNA reads TGTGCCAGCAGATCTAGCGGGGGCACAGATACGCAGTATTTT.

The chain links TRBV18 to TRBJ2-1; 9 nucleotides align to TRBD1. V lost 3 bases, J lost 8 bases, and 11 bases stayed unmatched. This CDR3 has 16 residues. Germline lookup yields CDR1 KGHSH and CDR2 LQKENI. CDR3 nucleotides: TGTGCCAGCTCACCGGTTTTGGACAGGGGTCTGCATGAGCAGTTCTTC. Translated: CASSPVLDRGLHEQFF.

The chain employs TRBV6-1 and TRBJ2-4, with D tentatively TRBD1 (5 bases). The germline V gene has CDR1 MNHNS and CDR2 SASEGT. CDR3 size: 17 residues. The V gene lost 2 bases and the J gene lost 0 bases, with 14 bases spanning the gap. The CDR3 region has the DNA TGTGCCAGCAGTGAATCGCGGACATTACTAGCCAAAAACATTCAGTACTTC. As protein: CASSESRTLLAKNIQYF.

This sequence joins TRBV28 and TRBJ2-1; no firm D call. Trimming left V 8 bases short and J 2 bases short, with 10 bases between. Germline V gene data show CDR1 as MDHEN and CDR2 as SYDVKM. The CDR3 totals 13 residues. The CDR3 DNA follows: TGTGCCAGCTCGAGGTACCCCTACAATGAGCAGTTCTTC. Its translation: CASSRYPYNEQFF.